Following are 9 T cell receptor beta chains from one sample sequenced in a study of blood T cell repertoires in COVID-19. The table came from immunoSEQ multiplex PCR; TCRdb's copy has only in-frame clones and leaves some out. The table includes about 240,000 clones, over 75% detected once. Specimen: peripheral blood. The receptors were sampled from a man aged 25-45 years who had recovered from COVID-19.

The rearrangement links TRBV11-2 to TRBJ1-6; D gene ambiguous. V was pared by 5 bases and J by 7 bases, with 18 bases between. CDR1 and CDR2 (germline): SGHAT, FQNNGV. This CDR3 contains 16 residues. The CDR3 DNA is TGTGCCAGCAGCACCCCCTCGGCGGGTGAGAATTCACCCCTCCACTTT. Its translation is CASSTPSAGENSPLHF.

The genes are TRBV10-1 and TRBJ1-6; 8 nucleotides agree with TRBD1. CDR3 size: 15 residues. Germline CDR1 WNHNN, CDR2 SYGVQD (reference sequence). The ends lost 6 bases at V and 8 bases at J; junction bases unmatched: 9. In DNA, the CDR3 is TGCGCCAGCAGCCGAGACAGGGGAACGGATTCACCCCTCCACTTT. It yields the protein CASSRDRGTDSPLHF.

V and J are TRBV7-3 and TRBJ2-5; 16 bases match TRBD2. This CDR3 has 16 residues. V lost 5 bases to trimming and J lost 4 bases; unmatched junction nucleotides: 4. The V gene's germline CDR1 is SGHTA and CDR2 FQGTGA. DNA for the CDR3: TGTGCCAGCAGCAAGGGACTAGCGGGGGGGCCAGAGACCCAGTACTTC. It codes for CASSKGLAGGPETQYF.

This chain's CDR3 is CASSLTPLDSQETQYF. The CDR3 DNA follows: TGTGCCAGCAGTCTGACCCCGTTGGACAGCCAAGAGACCCAGTACTTC. The V call is TRBV2, the J call TRBJ2-5; D possibly corresponds to TRBD1 (6 bases). CDR1 SNHLY and CDR2 FYNNEI come from the germline V gene. This CDR3 spans 16 amino acids. Trimming shortened V by 5 bases and J by 1 base, and 17 bases separated the two germline ends.

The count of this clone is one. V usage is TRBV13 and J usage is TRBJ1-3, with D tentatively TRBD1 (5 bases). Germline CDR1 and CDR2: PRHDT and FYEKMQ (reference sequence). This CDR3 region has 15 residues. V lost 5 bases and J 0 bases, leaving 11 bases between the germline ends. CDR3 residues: CASSPRVYSGNTIYF. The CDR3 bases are TGTGCCAGCAGCCCCAGGGTCTACTCTGGAAACACCATATATTTT.

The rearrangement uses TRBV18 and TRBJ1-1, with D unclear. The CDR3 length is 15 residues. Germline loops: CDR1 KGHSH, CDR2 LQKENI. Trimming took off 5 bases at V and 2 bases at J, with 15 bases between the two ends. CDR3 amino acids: CASSGRSQANTEAFF. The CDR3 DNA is TGTGCCAGCTCAGGGAGGTCGCAGGCCAACACTGAAGCTTTCTTT.

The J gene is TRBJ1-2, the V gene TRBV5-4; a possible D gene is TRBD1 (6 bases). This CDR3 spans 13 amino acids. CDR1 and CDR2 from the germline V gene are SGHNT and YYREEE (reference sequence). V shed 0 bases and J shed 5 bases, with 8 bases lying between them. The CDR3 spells CASSLGTVYGYTF. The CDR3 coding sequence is TGTGCCAGCAGCTTGGGGACAGTATATGGCTACACCTTC.

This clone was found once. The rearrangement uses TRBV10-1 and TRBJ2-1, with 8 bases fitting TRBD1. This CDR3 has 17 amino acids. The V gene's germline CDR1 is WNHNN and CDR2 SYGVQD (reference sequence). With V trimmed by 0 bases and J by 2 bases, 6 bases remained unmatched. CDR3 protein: CASSESRTGTPYNEQFF. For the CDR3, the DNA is TGCGCCAGCAGTGAGTCTCGGACAGGGACCCCCTACAATGAGCAGTTCTTC.

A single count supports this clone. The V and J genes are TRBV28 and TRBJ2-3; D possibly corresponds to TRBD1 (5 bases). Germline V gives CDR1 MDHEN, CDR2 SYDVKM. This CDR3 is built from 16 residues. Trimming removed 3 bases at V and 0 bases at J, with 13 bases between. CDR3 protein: CASSLRTGRSTDTQYF. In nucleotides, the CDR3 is TGTGCCAGCAGTTTGCGCACAGGCCGTAGCACAGATACGCAGTATTTT.